Following are 16 T cell receptor beta chains from one sample sequenced in a study of blood T cell repertoires in COVID-19. Sequencing was performed with immunoSEQ multiplex PCR; in TCRdb, only in-frame clones are kept and a portion is missing. The data contain around 230,000 clones, around 88% of them singletons. Sequenced material: PBMCs or T cells enriched from blood (not recorded which). The receptor source for this set is a middle-aged woman with acute COVID-19.

The count of this clone is one. This chain connects TRBV10-2 to TRBJ1-2, with 12 bases fitting TRBD1. The CDR3 is 17 amino acids. Germline values: CDR1 WSHSY, CDR2 SAAADI. After removal of 4 bases from V and 6 bases from J, the junction contained 12 bases not matched to a gene. The CDR3 bases are TGCGCCAGCAGTGGGGGGACAGGGGGCGCCGGTTTGAATGGCTACACCTTC. This sequence encodes CASSGGTGGAGLNGYTF.

The chain has TRBV30 and TRBJ1-5; weak D call: TRBD1 (5 bases). Germline CDR1 reads GTSNPN; CDR2 reads SVGIG (reference sequence). Trimming took 2 bases from V and 5 from J, leaving 13 bases between them. This CDR3 spans 14 amino acids. The CDR3 loop is CAWSQGGPDQPQHF. In nucleotides, the CDR3 is TGTGCCTGGAGTCAGGGTGGCCCAGATCAGCCCCAGCATTTT.

This chain connects TRBV20-1 to TRBJ2-7; TRBD2 matches 7 bases. Unmatched junction bases numbered 2, after V lost 3 bases and J lost 6 bases. The germline CDR1 and CDR2 sequences are DFQATT and SNEGSKA (reference sequence). This CDR3 comprises 11 residues. The CDR3 nucleotides are TGCAGTGCTAGTCGGGGGGTCGAGCAGTACTTC. This sequence encodes CSASRGVEQYF.

The V gene is TRBV19, the J gene TRBJ1-2; 8 bases agree with TRBD1. Germline CDR1 LNHDA, CDR2 SQIVND (reference sequence). The CDR3 is made up of 14 amino acids. The V segment lost 6 bases and the J segment 4 bases; nucleotides outside the gene matches: 7. In DNA form, the CDR3 reads TGTGCCAGTAGGTCCAGGACAGGGCCCTATGGCTACACCTTC. Its protein product is CASRSRTGPYGYTF.

V is TRBV6-1 and J is TRBJ2-7; 8 bases are shared with TRBD2. Germline V CDR1 and CDR2: MNHNS, SASEGT. The CDR3 totals 13 residues. Unmatched junction bases numbered 8, after V lost 3 bases and J lost 10 bases. In DNA form, the CDR3 reads TGTGCCAGCAGTGATGGGCCCGGGGGGGCTCAGTACGTC. This gives the protein CASSDGPGGAQYV.

The J gene is TRBJ1-1, the V gene TRBV7-9; no clear D gene. The V gene lost 3 bases and the J gene lost 4 bases, with 9 bases spanning the gap. Germline V gives CDR1 SEHNR, CDR2 FQNEAQ (reference sequence). The CDR3 runs 13 residues. The CDR3 DNA sequence: TGTGCCAGCAGCTTCGTCGCAGGCACTGAAGCTTTCTTT. Translation: CASSFVAGTEAFF.

This chain connects TRBV5-1 to TRBJ2-3; TRBD2 agrees at 9 bases. The CDR3 is made up of 16 amino acids. In germline, CDR1 is SGHRS, CDR2 YFSETQ. Trimming took 4 bases from V and 2 from J; bases not matched to a gene: 8. The CDR3 bases are TGCGCCAGCAGCCCCGGACTAGCGCGTAACACAGATACGCAGTATTTT. Its protein product is CASSPGLARNTDTQYF.

In its sample, this clone was seen a few times. The chain links TRBV4-2 to TRBJ1-2; 7 bases fit TRBD1. The V segment lost 1 base and the J segment 3 bases; nucleotides outside the gene matches: 5. The length of the CDR3 is 15 residues. The germline gives CDR1 LGHNA, CDR2 YNFKEQ. The CDR3, as DNA: TGTGCCAGCAGCCAAGCCGGGACAGTGGACTATGGCTACACCTTC. Encoded protein: CASSQAGTVDYGYTF.

The chain employs TRBV9 and TRBJ1-1; perhaps TRBD1 as D (5 bases). Germline CDR1 SGDLS, CDR2 YYNGEE. This CDR3 region has 13 residues. Trimming stripped 7 bases from V and 0 bases from J, with 10 bases between. The CDR3 DNA reads TGTGCCAGCGGGGCGGCAATGAACACTGAAGCTTTCTTT. Its translation is CASGAAMNTEAFF.

This clone was detected a few times. The V and J genes are TRBV30 and TRBJ1-4; no definite D call. Germline lookup yields CDR1 GTSNPN and CDR2 SVGIG (reference sequence). The germline V and J ends were trimmed by 2 bases and 7 bases, with 11 bases remaining between them. The CDR3 is 13 amino acids. The CDR3 DNA sequence: TGTGCCTGGAGTATTGCCTCGGTTGAAAAACTGTTTTTT. It translates to CAWSIASVEKLFF.

This clone was seen only once. The CDR3 loop reads CASSIQVSSTDTQYF. CDR3 DNA: TGTGCCAGTAGTATCCAGGTTTCAAGCACAGATACGCAGTATTTT. The rearrangement joins TRBV19 to TRBJ2-3; no clear D. CDR1 and CDR2 (germline): LNHDA, SQIVND (reference sequence). This CDR3 has 15 residues. Trimming pared 3 bases from V and 0 bases from J, leaving 10 bases between.

This clone was counted once. V and J are TRBV6-1 and TRBJ1-5, with D hard to call. The CDR3 is made up of 14 amino acids. The germline CDR1 and CDR2 sequences are MNHNS and SASEGT. V lost 3 bases and J 0 bases, leaving 6 bases between the germline ends. The CDR3 nucleotides are TGTGCCAGCAGTGATTGGCATAGCAATCAGCCCCAGCATTTT. This translates into CASSDWHSNQPQHF.

The chain combines TRBV6-4 with TRBJ1-2; maybe TRBD1 (5 bases). V was trimmed by 0 bases and J by 5 bases, leaving 19 bases between them. CDR3 length equals 17 residues. Germline CDR1 reads MRHNA; CDR2 reads SNTAGT. CDR3 sequence reads: CASSDSGSGPGVYGYTF. The CDR3 DNA follows: TGTGCCAGCAGTGACTCGGGGTCTGGCCCGGGGGTATATGGCTACACCTTC.

V usage is TRBV5-4 and J usage is TRBJ2-7; possible D gene TRBD2, 6 bases. Trimming pared 7 bases from V and 1 base from J, leaving 15 bases between. CDR1 is SGHNT, CDR2 YYREEE, per germline (reference sequence). This CDR3 comprises 14 residues. CDR3 residues: CASAHLGGSYEQYF. Here the CDR3 DNA reads TGTGCCAGCGCCCATCTCGGGGGATCCTACGAGCAGTACTTC.

This clone came up once. The chain joins TRBV13 to TRBJ2-7; 10 bases match TRBD1. CDR1 PRHDT and CDR2 FYEKMQ come from the germline V gene (reference sequence). V was clipped by 5 bases and J by 6 bases; unmatched bases: 4. The CDR3 extends over 13 amino acids. CDR3 loop: CASSQTGGGEQYV. CDR3 nucleotide sequence: TGTGCCAGCAGCCAGACAGGGGGCGGCGAGCAGTACGTC.

The chain carries TRBV7-2 and TRBJ1-4, with D uncertain. CDR1 is SGHTA and CDR2 is FQGNSA in the germline V gene. This CDR3 has 15 amino acids. The ends were cut back, 1 base at V and 3 bases at J, with 9 bases in the middle. Here the CDR3 reads CASSLGFSPNEKLFF. In DNA, the CDR3 is TGTGCCAGCAGCTTAGGTTTTAGCCCTAATGAAAAACTGTTTTTT.